This T cell receptor (beta chain) was identified in a study of T cell repertoires in cytomegalovirus infection (dated by TCRdb to the late 2010s). With respect to the entire study: Because public TCR beta signatures pointed to carriage of CMV infection together with the matching HLA type, the HLA type of each donor mattered for the analysis.

On the study overall, not on this receptor specifically: The ex vivo response was dominated by HLA-C-restricted CMV-specific TCR beta clonotypes, and the single most frequent clonotype in two of eight donors was supplied by these HLA-C-restricted clonotypes. In both this cohort and an independent approximately 400-donor cohort, the cumulative frequency of public TCR beta family members distinguished carriers of CMV infection plus the relevant HLA type.

A word on this clonotype: This receptor's antigen is unknown. No much larger clonotype is one base removed from it; base qualities were not supplied.

Trimming takes 3 bases off V and 0 bases off J; junction bases not matched to a gene: 13. Reading from cysteine to phenylalanine, the CDR3 counts 20 amino acids. The read is trimmed to its CDR3 DNA, 60 bases read in frame from base 1. Instrument used: Illumina HiSeq 1500. TCRdb handled the public reads itself, with Q25 trimming in fastp and clone calling in MiXCR, and kept productive beta chains. Merged by CDR3 protein, the rows form single entries marked with the most common genes and DNA. Within this sample are 200,000 or so distinct CDR3 sequences, with approximately 30% of them counted one time only. In total, the top ten clones hold roughly 31% of the sample.

The source of this sequence is a human donor in good health (CMV status not recorded). Some clones in this sample may be carry-over from other donors' samples. The sequence links TRBV12-3 or TRBV12-4 to TRBJ2-6; TRBD1 aligns with 8 central bases. The specimen was PBMCs. The nucleotides are TGTGCCAGCAGTTTGGTCCTACCCGGGACAGGCCGCTCTGGGGCCAACGTCCTGACTTTC. Its protein is CASSLVLPGTGRSGANVLTF.